A selection of T cell receptor beta chains follows, all from one sample in a study of PD-1 blockade in classical Hodgkin lymphoma. Assay used: immunoSEQ multiplex PCR; TCRdb lists only in-frame clones, some missing. The table includes about 21,000 clones, about 70% detected once. The sequences come from CD4+ T cells from blood, collected before the fourth cycle of nivolumab. Receptor source: a human donor with classical Hodgkin lymphoma. Both conserved end residues are part of each CDR3. Fields, in order: D gene, J gene, clone size, V gene, CDR3 DNA, CDR3 protein. D genes are given only for firm matches. Clone sizes are given selectively: once, few, many, or a class where the clone is expanded.

NA | TRBJ2-1 | NA | TRBV6-5 | TGTGCCAGCAGTTACTGGGGGGCTGGTGGCCACAATGAGCAGTTCTTC | CASSYWGAGGHNEQFF
TRBD1 | TRBJ2-7 | NA | TRBV10-3 | TGTGCCATCAGTGAGTCGAAGACCGGGACAGGGTCCTACGAGCAGTACTTC | CAISESKTGTGSYEQYF
NA | TRBJ2-7 | few | TRBV11-2 | TGTGCCAGCAGCCAACAGTGGCAGGGCTCCTACGAGCAGTACTTC | CASSQQWQGSYEQYF
NA | TRBJ2-7 | few | TRBV19 | TGTGCCAGTAGTAACAGGGTGACGCAGTACTTC | CASSNRVTQYF
NA | TRBJ2-5 | NA | TRBV5-4 | TGTGCCAGCAGCTCGCACGGAGGTCGGGCAGGGCCGGAGACCCAGTACTTC | CASSSHGGRAGPETQYF
NA | TRBJ2-5 | NA | TRBV18 | TGTGCCAGCTCGCCAGGGCAAGAGACCCAGTACTTC | CASSPGQETQYF
NA | TRBJ2-7 | once | TRBV27 | TGTGCCAGCAGTGGACGACAGCGTTTCTACGAGCAGTACTTC | CASSGRQRFYEQYF
TRBD1 | TRBJ2-7 | few | TRBV19 | TGTGCCAGTAGTTCCAGGGGGAAGATCTACGAGCAGTACTTC | CASSSRGKIYEQYF
NA | TRBJ1-6 | NA | TRBV11-3 | TGTGCCAGCAGCTTAGGCAGCTATAATTCACCCCTCCACTTT | CASSLGSYNSPLHF
TRBD1 | TRBJ2-2 | NA | TRBV5-1 | TGCGCCAGCAGCGGGAACACGCCGGGACAGGGGATCGGGGAGCTGTTTTTT | CASSGNTPGQGIGELFF
NA | TRBJ1-3 | NA | TRBV7-2 | TGTGCCAGCAGCTTAGGCGGGGGTTTCTCTGGAAACACCATATATTTT | CASSLGGGFSGNTIYF
NA | TRBJ2-2 | NA | TRBV7-2 | TGTGCCAGCAGCTTTGGAGGGGGGCCGGGGACCGGGGAGCTGTTTTTT | CASSFGGGPGTGELFF
TRBD2 | TRBJ2-1 | NA | TRBV5-1 | TGCGCCAGCAGCTTGGGGATACTAGCGGGGGGGCTGAATGAGCAGTTCTTC | CASSLGILAGGLNEQFF
NA | TRBJ1-5 | few | TRBV6-1 | TGTGCCAGCAGTGTGAGCAGAGGGGATCAGCCCCAGCATTTT | CASSVSRGDQPQHF
NA | TRBJ2-5 | NA | TRBV7-9 | TGTGCCAGCAGCCAACTCCAAGAGACCCAGTACTTC | CASSQLQETQYF
TRBD1 | TRBJ1-3 | few | TRBV23-1 | TGCGCCAGCAGTCAAGGACAGGGCGACTCTGGAAACACCATATATTTT | CASSQGQGDSGNTIYF
NA | TRBJ2-7 | NA | TRBV7-9 | TGTGCCAGCAGCTCAAAGGGTCGAAGTGGAACCTACGAGCAGTACTTC | CASSSKGRSGTYEQYF
NA | TRBJ1-1 | NA | TRBV7-2 | TGTGCCAGCAGCTTAGCGCGGGGGGAGAGGGAAGCTTTCTTT | CASSLARGEREAFF
NA | TRBJ2-2 | NA | TRBV9 | TGTGCCAGCAGCGTACCGGACGGGACCAGCGGGACCGGGGAGCTGTTTTTT | CASSVPDGTSGTGELFF
TRBD1 | TRBJ1-5 | NA | TRBV11-2 | TGTGCCAGCAGTTATGGGGACAGGGAGGAGCCCCAGCATTTT | CASSYGDREEPQHF
TRBD1 | TRBJ1-1 | NA | TRBV30 | TGTGCCTGGGGACAGGAAAACACTGAAGCTTTCTTT | CAWGQENTEAFF
NA | TRBJ2-3 | NA | TRBV19 | TGTGCCAGTAGTAACGCAGATACGCAGTATTTT | CASSNADTQYF
NA | TRBJ2-2 | once | TRBV7-7 | TGTGCTAGCAGCTTCGACGGTACCGGGGAGCTGTTTTTT | CASSFDGTGELFF
NA | TRBJ2-7 | NA | TRBV6-1 | TGTGCCAGCAGTGTAGGACGTACCTACGAGCAGTACTTC | CASSVGRTYEQYF
TRBD1 | TRBJ1-2 | NA | TRBV10-3 | TGTGCCATCTCCGAACAGGGGCACTATGGCTACACCTTC | CAISEQGHYGYTF
TRBD1 | TRBJ1-2 | NA | TRBV7-2 | TGTGCCAGCAAACAGTCCCCCGGGACAGCATATGGCTACACCTTC | CASKQSPGTAYGYTF
TRBD2 | TRBJ2-2 | NA | TRBV4-3 | TGCGCCAGCAGCCAAGATCAGCGGGGGGCGAACACCGGGGAGCTGTTTTTT | CASSQDQRGANTGELFF
NA | TRBJ1-3 | NA | TRBV4-2 | TGTGCCAGCAGCTTGAGGGGAAGGAGTGGAAACACCATATATTTT | CASSLRGRSGNTIYF